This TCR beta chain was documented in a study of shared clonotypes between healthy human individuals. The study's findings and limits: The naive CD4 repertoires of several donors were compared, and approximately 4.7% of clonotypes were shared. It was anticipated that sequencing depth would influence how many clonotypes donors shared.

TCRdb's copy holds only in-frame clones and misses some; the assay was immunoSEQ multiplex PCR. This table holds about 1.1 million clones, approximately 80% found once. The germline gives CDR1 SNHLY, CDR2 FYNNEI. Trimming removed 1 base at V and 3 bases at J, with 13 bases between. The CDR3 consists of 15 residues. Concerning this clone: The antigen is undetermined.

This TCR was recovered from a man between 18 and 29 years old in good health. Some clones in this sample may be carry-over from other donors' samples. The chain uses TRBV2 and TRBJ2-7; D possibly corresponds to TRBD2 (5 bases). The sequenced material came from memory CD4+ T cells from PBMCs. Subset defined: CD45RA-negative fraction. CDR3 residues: CASSEGSSGRYEQYF. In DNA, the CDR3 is TGTGCCAGCAGTGAAGGATCGAGCGGACGCTACGAGCAGTACTTC.